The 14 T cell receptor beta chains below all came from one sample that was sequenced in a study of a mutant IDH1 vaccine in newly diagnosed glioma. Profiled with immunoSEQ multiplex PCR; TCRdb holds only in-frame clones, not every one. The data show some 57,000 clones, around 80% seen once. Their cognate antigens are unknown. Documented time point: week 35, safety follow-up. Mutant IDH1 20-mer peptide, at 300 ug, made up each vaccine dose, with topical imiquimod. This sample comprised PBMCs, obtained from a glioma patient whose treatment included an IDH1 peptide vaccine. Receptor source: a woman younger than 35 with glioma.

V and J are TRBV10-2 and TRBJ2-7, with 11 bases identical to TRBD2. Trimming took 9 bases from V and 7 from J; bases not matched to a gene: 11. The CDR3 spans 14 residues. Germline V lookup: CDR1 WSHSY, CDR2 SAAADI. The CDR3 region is CASRLAGRRWEQYF. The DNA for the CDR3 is TGCGCCAGTAGACTAGCGGGGAGGAGGTGGGAGCAGTACTTC.

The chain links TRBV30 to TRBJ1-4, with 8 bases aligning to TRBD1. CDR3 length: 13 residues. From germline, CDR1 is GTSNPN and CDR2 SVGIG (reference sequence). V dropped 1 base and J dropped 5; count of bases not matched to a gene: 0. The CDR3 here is CAWSGTGNEKLFF. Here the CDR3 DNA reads TGTGCCTGGAGTGGGACAGGGAATGAAAAACTGTTTTTT.

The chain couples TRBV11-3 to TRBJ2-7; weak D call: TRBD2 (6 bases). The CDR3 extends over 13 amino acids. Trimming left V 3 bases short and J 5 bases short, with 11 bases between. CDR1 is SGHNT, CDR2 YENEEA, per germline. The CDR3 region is CASSFGPGDEQYF. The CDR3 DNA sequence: TGTGCCAGCAGCTTCGGCCCGGGGGACGAGCAGTACTTC. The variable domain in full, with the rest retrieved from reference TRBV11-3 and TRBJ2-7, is EAGVVQSPRYKIIEKKQPVAFWCNPISGHNTLYWYLQNLGQGPELLIRYENEEAVDDSQLPKDRFSAERLKGVDSTLKIQPAELGDSAVYLCASSFGPGDEQYFGPGTRLTVT.

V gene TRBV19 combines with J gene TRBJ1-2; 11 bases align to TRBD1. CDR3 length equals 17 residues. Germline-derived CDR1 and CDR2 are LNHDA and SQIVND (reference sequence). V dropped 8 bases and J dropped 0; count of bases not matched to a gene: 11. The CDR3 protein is CASSKWDRGYPNYGYTF. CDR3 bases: TGTGCCAGTTCTAAGTGGGACAGGGGGTACCCTAACTATGGCTACACCTTC.

CDR3 amino acids: CASSRGGTQPYEQYF. CDR3 DNA sequence: TGTGCCAGCAGCCGGGGGGGGACCCAACCCTACGAGCAGTACTTC. The chain employs TRBV11-1 and TRBJ2-7; 8 bases are a match to TRBD2. Germline CDR1 reads SGHAT; CDR2 reads FQDESV (reference sequence). Trimming removed 5 bases from V and 2 bases from J; junction bases left unmatched: 8. There are 15 residues in the CDR3.

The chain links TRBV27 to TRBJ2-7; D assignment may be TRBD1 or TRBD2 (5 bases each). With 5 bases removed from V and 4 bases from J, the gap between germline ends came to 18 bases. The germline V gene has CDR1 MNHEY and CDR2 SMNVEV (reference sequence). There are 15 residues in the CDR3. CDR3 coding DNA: TGTGCCAGCAGTGCCACTCCGGGGCCGGGGTACGAGCAGTACTTC. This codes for CASSATPGPGYEQYF.

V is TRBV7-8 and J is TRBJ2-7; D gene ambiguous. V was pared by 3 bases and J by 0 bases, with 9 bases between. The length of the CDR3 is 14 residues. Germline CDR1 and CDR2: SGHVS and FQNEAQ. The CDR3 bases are TGTGCCAGCAGCTTTGGTGACACCTCCTACGAGCAGTACTTC. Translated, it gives CASSFGDTSYEQYF. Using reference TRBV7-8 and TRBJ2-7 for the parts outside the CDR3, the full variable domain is GAGVSQSPRYKVAKRGQDVALRCDPISGHVSLFWYQQALGQGPEFLTYFQNEAQLDKSGLPSDRFFAERPEGSVSTLKIQRTQQEDSAVYLCASSFGDTSYEQYFGPGTRLTVT.

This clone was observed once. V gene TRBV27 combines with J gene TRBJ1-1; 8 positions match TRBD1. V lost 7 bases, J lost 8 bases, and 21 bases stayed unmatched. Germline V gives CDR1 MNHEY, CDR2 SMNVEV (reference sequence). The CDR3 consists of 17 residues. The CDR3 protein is CASTTKWSGGAGKEAFF. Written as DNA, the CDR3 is TGTGCCAGCACCACCAAATGGTCAGGGGGCGCGGGGAAAGAAGCTTTCTTT.

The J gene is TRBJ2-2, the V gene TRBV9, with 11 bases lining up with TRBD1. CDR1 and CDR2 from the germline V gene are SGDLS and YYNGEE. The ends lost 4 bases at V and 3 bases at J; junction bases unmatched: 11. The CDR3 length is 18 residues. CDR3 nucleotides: TGTGCCAGCAGCTTACCCCGGGACAGGGGGAGTGACACCGGGGAGCTGTTTTTT. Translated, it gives CASSLPRDRGSDTGELFF.

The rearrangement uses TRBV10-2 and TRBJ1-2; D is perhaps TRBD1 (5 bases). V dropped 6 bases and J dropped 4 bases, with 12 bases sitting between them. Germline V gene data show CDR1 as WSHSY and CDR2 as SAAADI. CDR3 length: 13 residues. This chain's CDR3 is CASRAGLFYGYTF. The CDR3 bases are TGCGCCAGCAGGGCGGGACTTTTCTATGGCTACACCTTC.

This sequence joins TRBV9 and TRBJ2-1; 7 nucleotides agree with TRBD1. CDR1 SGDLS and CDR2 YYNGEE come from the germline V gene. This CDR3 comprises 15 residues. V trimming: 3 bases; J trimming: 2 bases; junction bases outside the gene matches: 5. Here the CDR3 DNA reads TGTGCCAGCAGCGAGGGGACAGTGCCCTACAATGAGCAGTTCTTC. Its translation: CASSEGTVPYNEQFF.

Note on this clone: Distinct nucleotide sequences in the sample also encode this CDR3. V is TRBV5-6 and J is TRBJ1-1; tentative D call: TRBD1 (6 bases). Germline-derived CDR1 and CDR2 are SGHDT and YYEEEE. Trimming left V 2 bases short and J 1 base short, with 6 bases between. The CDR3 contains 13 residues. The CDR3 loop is CASSLGGNTEAFF. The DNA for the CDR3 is TGTGCCAGCAGCTTAGGGGGGAACACTGAAGCTTTCTTT.

CDR3 region: CASSLAKGAQGNYTF. The CDR3 nucleotides are TGTGCCAGCAGCTTAGCGAAGGGGGCGCAGGGGAACTACACCTTC. This sequence joins TRBV7-8 and TRBJ1-2; 7 bases map to TRBD1. Germline lookup yields CDR1 SGHVS and CDR2 FQNEAQ. This CDR3 comprises 15 residues. J lost 10 bases, V lost 0 bases, and 11 bases had no gene match.

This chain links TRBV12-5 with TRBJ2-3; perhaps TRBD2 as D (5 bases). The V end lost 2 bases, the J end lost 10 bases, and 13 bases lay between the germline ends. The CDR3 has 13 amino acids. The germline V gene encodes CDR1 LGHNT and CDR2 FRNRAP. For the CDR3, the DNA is TGTGCTAGTGGTTTGACTCTCGACGGGGCGCAGTATTTT. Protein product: CASGLTLDGAQYF.